This TCR beta chain was obtained from a study of T cells in Graves' hyperthyroidism and ophthalmopathy. Amplification targeted TCR beta CDR3 regions from RNA transcripts. HTBI primers drove first-round RT-PCR of the TCR CDR3. TCRdb processed the multiplex PCR reads anew with MiXCR; each CDR3 protein has one entry. The sample lists around 760,000 distinct CDR3 sequences, about a third seen once, with 31% in the top ten. Patients aged 18 to 65 had newly diagnosed hyperthyroidism lasting under 2 months. The V gene's germline CDR1 is SNHLY and CDR2 FYNNEI. V was clipped by 5 bases and J by 5 bases; unmatched bases: 13. The CDR3 length is 16 residues.

Sequenced sample: blood. The TCR was taken from a woman aged 40 to 50 with Graves' hyperthyroidism. This chain connects TRBV2 to TRBJ2-7; the match to TRBD1 covers 9 bases. The CDR3 protein is CASSFRTGTGINEQYF. In DNA form, the CDR3 reads TGTGCCAGCAGTTTCCGCACCGGGACAGGGATCAACGAGCAGTACTTC.